This T cell receptor beta chain appears in the sequencing data of a study of blood T cell repertoires in COVID-19 (dated by TCRdb to the early 2020s). Background for the entire study: The collaborator samples originated in the United States, Italy and Spain and spanned the acute and convalescent phases of COVID-19. The prospective study material was composed of cDNA or gDNA derived from T cells, B-cell-depleted T cells, or PBMCs. Deeply sampled blood TCRbeta repertoires from subjects exposed to, actively infected with, or recovered from COVID-19 were included in the dataset. The repertoires were released in a freely available public database meant as a resource for research on the immune response to SARS-CoV-2. Samples were obtained from the ongoing ImmuneRACE study (first 160 participants) and from 1,254 subjects provided by 6 global collaborators. Sample metadata almost always included a de-identified subject ID, COVID-19 status, age in years and sex. Where available, HLA class I and class II types were obtained from metadata supplied by the sample provider rather than from assay-based typing.

As to this clone: Its antigen has not been determined. Per-base qualities were not stored, and no clone one base away is much larger.

TCRbeta CDR3 regions were amplified from genomic DNA by means of the immunoSEQ Assay, a bias-controlled multiplex PCR. The study's own analysis went as follows. The number of nucleated cells in each sample was estimated from the amplification of reference gene primers within the assay. To quantify the absolute abundance of each unique TCRbeta CDR3 rearrangement, sequence reads were collapsed and filtered. Productive Simpson clonality was computed per sample as the square root of Simpson's diversity index over productive rearrangements. TCRdb re-hosts the immuneACCESS table, in-frame sequences only. Its copies lack some clones; in the studies checked, an unresolved V gene accounts for under half of them, and the cause for the rest is not known. V, J and clone size were drawn from that table, and D and trimming were deduced from the DNA. The sample table records 70,000 to 85,000 clones; about 89% of these occur just once. In total, the top ten clones hold approximately 1.9% of the sample.

Each collaborating institution followed its own protocols to collect whole blood in K2EDTA tubes. Collaborator samples were shipped for TCRbeta analysis as frozen whole blood, isolated PBMCs, or DNA extracted from either sample type. The germline V gene supplies CDR1 SNHLY and CDR2 FYNNEI. The CDR3 runs 15 amino acids, cysteine and phenylalanine included. The read is trimmed to its CDR3 DNA, 45 bases read in frame from base 1. V trim: 8 bases; J trim: 5 bases; unmatched bases: 11. General conclusions and limits of the study: The quantity of clinical and demographic metadata differed by source and by participant and was supplied without curation.

The chain is encoded by TRBV2 joined to TRBJ2-2; 7 nucleotides in the junction match TRBD1. The TCR originated in a woman aged 60-75 years with acute or convalescent COVID-19. The sample consisted of peripheral blood. The DNA sequence reads TGTGCCAGCCTGACAGGGACGAGGGGGACCGGGGAGCTGTTTTTT. It translates to CASLTGTRGTGELFF.